This T cell receptor beta chain was identified during a study of blood T cell repertoires in COVID-19. As for the study in general: Acute and convalescent COVID-19 specimens originated in the United States, Italy and Spain. The cDNA or gDNA used as material had been derived from T cells, B-cell-depleted T cells, or PBMCs.

Germline CDR1 MGHRA, CDR2 YSYEKL. This CDR3 is built from 14 residues. Trimming removed 0 bases at V and 6 bases at J, with 9 bases between. This clone was seen a few times. Per the original methods: From reference gene primer amplification, estimates of nucleated cell counts were derived. Assay: immunoSEQ multiplex PCR; the TCRdb copy retains only in-frame clones and omits some. The V and J calls and the clone size are those of that table, but D and trimming were determined from the DNA. This sample has approximately 100,000 clones, with about 89% found just once. The sequencing sample was made of peripheral blood. The source is a man in his fifties or sixties with acute or convalescent COVID-19. V gene TRBV4-1 combines with J gene TRBJ1-5; TRBD1 is a possible D gene (5 bases). The CDR3 DNA reads TGCGCCAGCAGCCAAGATGGGGGGGGTCAGCCCCAGCATTTT. It translates to CASSQDGGGQPQHF.